The sequence of this TCR beta chain was determined in a study of blood T cell repertoires in COVID-19. About the research overall: COVID-19 samples collected from the United States, Italy and Spain covered acute and convalescent phases. From T cells, B-cell-depleted T cells, or PBMCs came the material, which was cDNA or gDNA.

Source study methods: Quantification of nucleated cells was approximated via reference gene primer amplification. Clones were sequenced by immunoSEQ multiplex PCR, and TCRdb holds only the in-frame ones, with some missing. V and J calls and clone size are copied from that table; D and trimming were computed from the DNA. The sample has nearly 65,000 clones, about 86% seen once; the top ten hold 10% to 15%. This clone was picked up one time. J lost 2 bases, V lost 5 bases, and 2 bases had no gene match. Looked up from germline, CDR1 is SGHVS and CDR2 is FQNEAQ. The CDR3 length is 14 residues. This rearrangement joins TRBV7-8 to TRBJ1-3; 8 nucleotides match TRBD1. The sequencing sample was made of peripheral blood. This TCR was sampled from a human donor in a cohort sampled during active COVID-19. CDR3 nucleotide sequence: TGTGCCAGCAGCCTGACAGGGGCTGGAAACACCATATATTTT. Its translation: CASSLTGAGNTIYF.